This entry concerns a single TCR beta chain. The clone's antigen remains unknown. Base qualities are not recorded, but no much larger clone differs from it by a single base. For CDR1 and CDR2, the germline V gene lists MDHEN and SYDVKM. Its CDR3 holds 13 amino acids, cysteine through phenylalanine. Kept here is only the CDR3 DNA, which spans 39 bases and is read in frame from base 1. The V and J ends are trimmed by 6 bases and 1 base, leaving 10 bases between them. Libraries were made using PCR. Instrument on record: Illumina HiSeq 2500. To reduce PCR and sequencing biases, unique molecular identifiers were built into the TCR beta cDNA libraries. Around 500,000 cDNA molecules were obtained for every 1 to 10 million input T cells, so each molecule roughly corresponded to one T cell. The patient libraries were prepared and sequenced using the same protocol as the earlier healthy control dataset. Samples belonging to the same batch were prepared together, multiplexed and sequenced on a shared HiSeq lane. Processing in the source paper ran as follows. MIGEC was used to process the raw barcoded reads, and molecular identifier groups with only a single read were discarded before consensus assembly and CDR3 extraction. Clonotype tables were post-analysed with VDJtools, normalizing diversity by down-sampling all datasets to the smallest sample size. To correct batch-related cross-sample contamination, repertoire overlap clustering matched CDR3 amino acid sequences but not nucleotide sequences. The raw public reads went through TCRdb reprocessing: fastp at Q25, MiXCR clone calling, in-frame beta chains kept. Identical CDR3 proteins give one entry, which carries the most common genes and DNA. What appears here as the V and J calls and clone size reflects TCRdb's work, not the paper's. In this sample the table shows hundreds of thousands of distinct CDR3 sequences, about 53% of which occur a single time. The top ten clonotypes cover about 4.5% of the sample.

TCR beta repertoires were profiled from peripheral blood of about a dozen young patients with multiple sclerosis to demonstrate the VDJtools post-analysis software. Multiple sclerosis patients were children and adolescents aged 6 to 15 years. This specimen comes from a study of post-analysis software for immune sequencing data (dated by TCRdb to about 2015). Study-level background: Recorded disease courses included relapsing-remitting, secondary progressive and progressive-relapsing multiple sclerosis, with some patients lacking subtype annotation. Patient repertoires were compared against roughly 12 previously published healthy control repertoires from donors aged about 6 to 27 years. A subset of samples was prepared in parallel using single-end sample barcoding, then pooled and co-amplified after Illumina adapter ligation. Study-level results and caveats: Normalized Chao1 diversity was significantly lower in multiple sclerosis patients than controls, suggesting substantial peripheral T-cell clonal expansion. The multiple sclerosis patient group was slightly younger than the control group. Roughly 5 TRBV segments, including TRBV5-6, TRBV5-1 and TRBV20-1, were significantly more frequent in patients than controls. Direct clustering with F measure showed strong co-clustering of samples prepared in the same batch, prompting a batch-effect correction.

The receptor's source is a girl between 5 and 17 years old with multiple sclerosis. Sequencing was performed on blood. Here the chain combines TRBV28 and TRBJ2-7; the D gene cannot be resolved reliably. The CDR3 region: CASSISVSYEQYF. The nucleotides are TGTGCCAGCAGCATTAGTGTTTCCTACGAGCAGTACTTC.